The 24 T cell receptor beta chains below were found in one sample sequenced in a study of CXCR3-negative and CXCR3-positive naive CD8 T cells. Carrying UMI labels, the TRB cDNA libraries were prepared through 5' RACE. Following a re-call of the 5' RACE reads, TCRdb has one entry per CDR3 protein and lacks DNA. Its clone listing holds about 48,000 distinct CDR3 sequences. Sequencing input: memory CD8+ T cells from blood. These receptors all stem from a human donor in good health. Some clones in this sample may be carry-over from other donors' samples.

CDR3 sequence: CASSSPLQSTDDEKLFF. This chain connects TRBV7-9 to TRBJ1-4; TCRdb returns TRBD1, unconfirmable since there is no DNA. Germline V gene data show CDR1 as SEHNR and CDR2 as FQNEAQ (reference sequence). The CDR3 runs to 17 residues. Looking up the rest from reference TRBV7-9 and TRBJ1-4 gives the full variable domain: DTGVSQNPRHKITKRGQNVTFRCDPISEHNRLYWYRQTLGQGPEFLTYFQNEAQLEKSRLLSDRFSAERPKGSFSTLEIQRTEQGDSAMYLCASSSPLQSTDDEKLFFGSGTQLSVL.

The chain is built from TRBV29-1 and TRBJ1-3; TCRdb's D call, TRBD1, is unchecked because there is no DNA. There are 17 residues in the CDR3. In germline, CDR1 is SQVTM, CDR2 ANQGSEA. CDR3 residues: CSVEESGAGHSGNTIYF.

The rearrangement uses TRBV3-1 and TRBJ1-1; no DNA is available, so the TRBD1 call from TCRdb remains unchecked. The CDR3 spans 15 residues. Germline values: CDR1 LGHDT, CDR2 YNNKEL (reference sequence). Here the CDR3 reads CASSQGDNSNTEAFF.

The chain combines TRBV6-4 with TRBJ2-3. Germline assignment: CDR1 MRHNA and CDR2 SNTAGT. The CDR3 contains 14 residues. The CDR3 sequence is CASSEGASTDTQYF.

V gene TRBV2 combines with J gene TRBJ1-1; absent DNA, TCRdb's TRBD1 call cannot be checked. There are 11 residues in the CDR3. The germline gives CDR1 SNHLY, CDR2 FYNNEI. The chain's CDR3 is CASRTGLEAFF.

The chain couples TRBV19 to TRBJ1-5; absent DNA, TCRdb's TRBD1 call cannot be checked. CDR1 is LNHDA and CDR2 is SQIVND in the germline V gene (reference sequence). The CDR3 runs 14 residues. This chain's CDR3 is CASSIQGGNQPQHF.

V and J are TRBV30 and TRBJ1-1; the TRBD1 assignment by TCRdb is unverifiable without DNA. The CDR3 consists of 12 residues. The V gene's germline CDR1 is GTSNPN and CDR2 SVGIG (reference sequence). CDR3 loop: CAWDRTGSEAFF.

The CDR3 here is CASSLPGGQALSYEQYF. J is TRBJ2-7 and V is TRBV28; TCRdb returns TRBD2, unconfirmable since there is no DNA. The CDR3 length is 17 residues. Germline lookup yields CDR1 MDHEN and CDR2 SYDVKM.

CDR3 loop: CASSVAQGGLYEQYF. The chain joins TRBV9 to TRBJ2-7; TCRdb gives TRBD1 as the D gene, but with no DNA this cannot be confirmed. Germline CDR1 and CDR2: SGDLS and YYNGEE. The CDR3 totals 15 residues.

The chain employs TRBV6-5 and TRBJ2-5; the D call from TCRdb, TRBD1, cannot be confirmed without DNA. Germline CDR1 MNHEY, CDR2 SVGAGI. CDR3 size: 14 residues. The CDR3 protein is CASSLGDGEETQYF.

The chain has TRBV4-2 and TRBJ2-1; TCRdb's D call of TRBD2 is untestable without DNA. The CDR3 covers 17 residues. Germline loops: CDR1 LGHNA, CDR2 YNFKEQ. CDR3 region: CASTKELSGGAYNEQFF.

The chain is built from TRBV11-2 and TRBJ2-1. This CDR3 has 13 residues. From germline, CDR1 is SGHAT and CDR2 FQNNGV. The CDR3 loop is CASSFTANNEQFF.

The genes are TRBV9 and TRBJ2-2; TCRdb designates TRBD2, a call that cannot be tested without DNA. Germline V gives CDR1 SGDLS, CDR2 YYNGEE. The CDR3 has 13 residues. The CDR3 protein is CASSEGTPGELFF.

CDR3 protein: CASKRTAAYNSPLHF. V gene TRBV4-1 combines with J gene TRBJ1-6. Germline V gene sequence: CDR1 MGHRA, CDR2 YSYEKL. The length of the CDR3 is 15 residues.

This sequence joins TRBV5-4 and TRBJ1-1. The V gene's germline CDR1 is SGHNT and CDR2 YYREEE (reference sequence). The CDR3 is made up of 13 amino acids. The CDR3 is CASSLHQKTEAFF.

The CDR3: CASSLGGGDTEAFF. The chain uses TRBV7-2 and TRBJ1-1. The CDR3 covers 14 residues. Germline V gene sequence: CDR1 SGHTA, CDR2 FQGNSA.

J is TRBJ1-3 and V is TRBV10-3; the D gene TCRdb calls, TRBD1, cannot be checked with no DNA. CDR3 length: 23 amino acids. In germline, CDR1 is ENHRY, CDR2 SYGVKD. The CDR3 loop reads CAISDRDKGRSDPEPFSGNTIYF.

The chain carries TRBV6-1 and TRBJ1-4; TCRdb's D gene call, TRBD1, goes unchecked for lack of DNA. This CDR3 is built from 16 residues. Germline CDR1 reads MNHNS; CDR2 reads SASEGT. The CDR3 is CASSDDRPEFYEKLFF.

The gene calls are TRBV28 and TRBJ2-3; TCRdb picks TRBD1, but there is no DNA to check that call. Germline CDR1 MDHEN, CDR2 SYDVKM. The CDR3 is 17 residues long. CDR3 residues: CASSPLVEYASTDTQYF. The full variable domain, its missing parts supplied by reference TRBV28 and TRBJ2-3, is DVKVTQSSRYLVKRTGEKVFLECVQDMDHENMFWYRQDPGLGLRLIYFSYDVKMKEKGDIPEGYSVSREKKERFSLILESASTNQTSMYLCASSPLVEYASTDTQYFGPGTRLTVL.

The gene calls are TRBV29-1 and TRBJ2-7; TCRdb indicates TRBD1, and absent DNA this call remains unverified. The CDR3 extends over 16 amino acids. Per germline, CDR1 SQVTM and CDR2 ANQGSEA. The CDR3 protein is CSVLGVEGAGDYEQYF.

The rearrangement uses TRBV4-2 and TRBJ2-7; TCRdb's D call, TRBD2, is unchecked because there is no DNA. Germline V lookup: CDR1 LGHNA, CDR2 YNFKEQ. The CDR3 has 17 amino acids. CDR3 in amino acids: CASSQGSGGGAAYEQYF.

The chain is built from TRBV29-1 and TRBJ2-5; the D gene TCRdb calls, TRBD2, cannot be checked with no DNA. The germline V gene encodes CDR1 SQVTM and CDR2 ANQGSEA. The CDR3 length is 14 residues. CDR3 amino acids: CSVQLAGVQETQYF.

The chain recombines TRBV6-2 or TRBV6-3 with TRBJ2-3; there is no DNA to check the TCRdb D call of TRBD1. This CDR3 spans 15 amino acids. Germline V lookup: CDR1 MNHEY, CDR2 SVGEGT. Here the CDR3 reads CASTRRAGVPDTQYF.

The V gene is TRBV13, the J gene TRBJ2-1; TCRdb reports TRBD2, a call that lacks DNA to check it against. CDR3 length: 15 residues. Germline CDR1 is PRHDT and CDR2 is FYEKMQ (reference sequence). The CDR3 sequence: CASLPSLAGYNEQFF.